The source of this TCR beta chain is a study of cytomegalovirus exposure and HLA in healthy donors. Overall study results and limits: A later analysis found most CMV-associated TCR beta chains apparently HLA-restricted.

Researchers ran the PCR with 60 Vbeta and 13 Jbeta primers. Repertoires were generated with immunoSEQ multiplex PCR, while TCRdb's copy carries only in-frame clones and drops some. The sample records tens of thousands of clones, roughly 77% being singletons. On this clone itself: Its antigen is not known.

The CDR3 is 15 residues long. J gave up 8 bases and V 6 bases, and 9 bases lay outside the gene matches. The germline V gene has CDR1 SNHLY and CDR2 FYNNEI. The TCR was taken from a man between 40 and 49 years old in good health and CMV-seronegative. J is TRBJ1-4 and V is TRBV2; 10 bases align to TRBD1. The material sequenced was PBMCs. The CDR3 nucleotides are TGTGCCAGCAGCGCCCGACAGGGGGCGGGGGAAAAACTGTTTTTT. Translated, it gives CASSARQGAGEKLFF.